One and the same sample provided the 7 T cell receptor beta chains below, sequenced in a study of blood T cells in healthy people across ages. Combining a sample-barcoded 5' primer with a J-beta primer mix, a second PCR ran for roughly 7 to 12 cycles. TCRdb analysed the 5' RACE reads with MiXCR anew, one entry per CDR3 protein. This sample has more than 800,000 distinct CDR3 sequences, with 40% to 45% found just once. Input material: blood. The receptors stem from a woman between 55 and 75 years old in good health.

V gene TRBV2 combines with J gene TRBJ2-1, with TRBD1 matching over 10 bases. This CDR3 is 14 amino acids long. CDR1 and CDR2 from the germline V gene are SNHLY and FYNNEI. Germline trimming cut 6 bases from V and 7 bases from J; bases unmatched to any gene: 6. The CDR3 region is CASRGQGGGNEQFF. DNA of the CDR3: TGTGCCAGCAGAGGACAGGGGGGTGGAAATGAGCAGTTCTTC.

The table lists this clonotype with many counts. The rearrangement links TRBV7-2 to TRBJ2-2, with TRBD2 as a possible D gene (6 bases). Germline V lookup: CDR1 SGHTA, CDR2 FQGNSA. Between the trimmed V and J ends, which lost 1 base and 6 bases, there was a span of 15 bases. CDR3 size: 16 residues. Here the CDR3 reads CASSLVGTHIAGELFF. CDR3 nucleotide sequence: TGTGCCAGCAGCTTAGTAGGGACTCATATAGCCGGGGAGCTGTTTTTT.

The rearrangement links TRBV28 to TRBJ2-5; 7 nucleotides match TRBD1. CDR1 and CDR2 from the germline V gene are MDHEN and SYDVKM. The CDR3 has 14 residues. J was trimmed by 3 bases and V by 8 bases; bases with no gene match: 9. CDR3 DNA sequence: TGTGCCAGCGGCGAGGGGGCAGGGAAAGAGACCCAGTACTTC. It specifies CASGEGAGKETQYF.

This chain connects TRBV6-1 to TRBJ1-2; D gene uncertain. Germline assignment: CDR1 MNHNS and CDR2 SASEGT. This CDR3 contains 13 residues. The V and J ends lost 4 bases and 8 bases respectively, with 14 bases between them. CDR3 sequence (DNA): TGTGCCAGCAGTGCCGGGTCTGGATGGGGCTACACCTTC. It specifies CASSAGSGWGYTF.

The rearrangement joins TRBV30 to TRBJ2-5; D remains ambiguous. The tail of the sequence fits TRBJ2-7 better, so the J call may be wrong. Per the germline V gene, CDR1 is GTSNPN and CDR2 is SVGIG (reference sequence). The length of the CDR3 is 11 residues. CDR3 in DNA: TGTGCCTGGAGTGAGCTGGACGAGCAGTACTTC. It specifies CAWSELDEQYF.

The chain links TRBV7-3 to TRBJ2-5, with 11 bases fitting TRBD2. The J segment lost 1 base and the V segment lost 5 bases, leaving 12 bases of the junction unmatched. The CDR3 extends over 18 amino acids. Per the germline V gene, CDR1 is SGHTA and CDR2 is FQGTGA. The DNA for the CDR3 is TGTGCCAGCAGCCGCGGGCCTAGCGGGAGGAATGTCCAAGAGACCCAGTACTTC. It translates to CASSRGPSGRNVQETQYF.

The chain carries TRBV3-1 and TRBJ2-3; D is unclear. Germline V gene data show CDR1 as LGHDT and CDR2 as YNNKEL (reference sequence). The CDR3 covers 13 residues. Trimming cost V 4 bases and J 7 bases, with 12 bases left between them. CDR3 sequence reads: CASSPESAYTQYF. The CDR3, as DNA: TGTGCCAGCAGCCCCGAGTCGGCATATACGCAGTATTTT.